Below, 17 T cell receptor beta chains from the same sample are listed, as sequenced in a study of response to subunit inactivated influenza vaccine. TCRdb analysed the RT-PCR reads with MiXCR anew, one entry per CDR3 protein. The sample lists 650,000 to 800,000 distinct CDR3 sequences; roughly 13% were seen once. Material: PBMCs from blood, obtained 14 to 15 days before vaccination. These receptors were collected from a man aged 50 or older who received an inactivated influenza vaccine.

The gene calls are TRBV6-5 and TRBJ2-7; TRBD2 might be the D (5 bases). Per the germline V gene, CDR1 is MNHEY and CDR2 is SVGAGI. This CDR3 region has 14 residues. Between the trimmed V and J ends, which lost 0 bases and 5 bases, there was a span of 11 bases. The CDR3 DNA reads TGTGCCAGCAGTTACTCGAGAATCGGGAACGAGCAGTACTTC. Translation: CASSYSRIGNEQYF.

This chain links TRBV7-2 with TRBJ2-7; 8 bases fit TRBD2. V was clipped by 4 bases and J by 6 bases; unmatched bases: 11. Germline CDR1 and CDR2: SGHTA and FQGNSA. This CDR3 is 15 amino acids long. In nucleotides, the CDR3 is TGTGCCAGCAGCTCAAGCGGGGGCCTGGGTTCCGAGCAGTACTTC. Translation: CASSSSGGLGSEQYF.

This clonotype has just a few counts. The genes are TRBV7-9 and TRBJ1-4, with D perhaps TRBD1 (5 bases). From germline, CDR1 is SEHNR and CDR2 FQNEAQ (reference sequence). This CDR3 contains 15 residues. The V gene lost 5 bases and the J gene lost 7 bases, with 17 bases spanning the gap. The CDR3 spells CASSLREGPVEKLFF. The CDR3 region has the DNA TGTGCCAGCAGCCTCAGGGAGGGGCCGGTTGAAAAACTGTTTTTT.

This clonotype was found many times. For the CDR3, the DNA is TGCGCCAGCAGCCAAGACTGGAGTTCTGGAAACACCATATATTTT. This translates into CASSQDWSSGNTIYF. This chain joins TRBV4-3 and TRBJ1-3; no clear D. Germline-derived CDR1 and CDR2 are LGHNA and YSLEER. V dropped 0 bases and J dropped 1 base, with 7 bases sitting between them. This CDR3 spans 15 amino acids.

CDR3 loop: CASSPTGRGSEKLFF. The DNA of the CDR3 is TGTGCCAGCAGTCCTACAGGGCGTGGGAGTGAAAAACTGTTTTTT. V gene TRBV27 combines with J gene TRBJ1-4; a weak D match, TRBD1 (6 bases). Deletions cut 5 bases from V and 7 bases from J, with 17 bases between. This CDR3 spans 15 amino acids. Germline CDR1 reads MNHEY; CDR2 reads SMNVEV (reference sequence).

This clonotype was counted a few times. The chain carries TRBV5-8 and TRBJ1-6; the D is unclear. Per germline, CDR1 SGHTS and CDR2 YDEGEE. The CDR3 is made up of 14 amino acids. V lost 7 bases to trimming and J lost 7 bases, with 15 bases between them. CDR3 DNA: TGTGCCAGCGTACGGCGAGGCTCGAATTCACCCCTCCACTTT. Amino acids: CASVRRGSNSPLHF.

V and J are TRBV29-1 and TRBJ2-7; maybe TRBD1 (5 bases). V dropped 5 bases and J dropped 0 bases, with 14 bases sitting between them. The germline V gene has CDR1 SQVTM and CDR2 ANQGSEA. The CDR3 extends over 14 amino acids. Here the CDR3 reads CSVRKGSPSYEQYF. CDR3 nucleotide sequence: TGCAGCGTTCGAAAGGGGTCCCCCTCCTACGAGCAGTACTTC.

The J gene is TRBJ2-1, the V gene TRBV18, with D possibly matching TRBD2 (5 bases). CDR1 and CDR2 (germline): KGHSH, LQKENI. Deletions cut 3 bases from V and 7 bases from J, with 10 bases between. The CDR3 extends over 13 amino acids. The CDR3 DNA sequence: TGTGCCAGCTCACCCGGACTCAGAAATGAGCAGTTCTTC. This codes for CASSPGLRNEQFF.

This clonotype was seen ten or more times. V usage is TRBV4-3 and J usage is TRBJ2-7; D perhaps matches TRBD2 (5 bases). V was shortened by 4 bases and J by 1 base, with 11 bases between the two germline ends. Germline V gene lookup returns CDR1 LGHNA and CDR2 YSLEER. The CDR3 has 14 residues. CDR3 nucleotides: TGCGCCAGCAGCCTTTACCGGGATTCCTACGAGCAGTACTTC. This gives the protein CASSLYRDSYEQYF.

V gene TRBV5-1 combines with J gene TRBJ2-1, with 13 bases lining up with TRBD2. V was pared by 4 bases and J by 3 bases, with 4 bases of the junction left unmatched. Looked up from germline, CDR1 is SGHRS and CDR2 is YFSETQ. This CDR3 comprises 16 residues. The CDR3 loop reads CASSHRTSGGYNEQFF. CDR3 in DNA: TGCGCCAGCAGCCACCGGACTAGCGGGGGCTACAATGAGCAGTTCTTC. The full variable domain, with the rest looked up from reference TRBV5-1 and TRBJ2-1, is KAGVTQTPRYLIKTRGQQVTLSCSPISGHRSVSWYQQTPGQGLQFLFEYFSETQRNKGNFPGRFSGRQFSNSRSEMNVSTLELGDSALYLCASSHRTSGGYNEQFFGPGTRLTVL.

The gene calls are TRBV5-1 and TRBJ1-2; the match to TRBD1 covers 12 bases. V lost 3 bases to trimming and J lost 3 bases; unmatched junction nucleotides: 9. This CDR3 is built from 17 residues. Germline CDR1 SGHRS, CDR2 YFSETQ. The CDR3 DNA follows: TGCGCCAGCAGCTCGAGGGGGACAGGGGGCGCCGACTATGGCTACACCTTC. Its protein is CASSSRGTGGADYGYTF.

This clonotype was counted ten times or more. This CDR3 reads CASSRRGVSDEQFF. The CDR3 DNA follows: TGTGCCAGCAGCCGGAGGGGGGTAAGCGATGAGCAGTTCTTC. The chain combines TRBV14 with TRBJ2-1; the D gene could be TRBD1 or TRBD2 (6 bases each). Trimming left V 4 bases short and J 8 bases short, with 15 bases between. This CDR3 is 14 amino acids long. Germline CDR1 SGHDN, CDR2 FVKESK.

This clonotype has more than one count but fewer than ten. The genes are TRBV20-1 and TRBJ1-5; 11 bases map to TRBD1. The CDR3 runs 14 residues. V dropped 6 bases and J dropped 9; count of bases not matched to a gene: 10. Per germline, CDR1 DFQATT and CDR2 SNEGSKA (reference sequence). The CDR3 region has the DNA TGCAGTGCAATGTCCGGGACAGGGGGGGGGCCCCAGCATTTT. Translation gives CSAMSGTGGGPQHF.

This clonotype was counted only a few times. This chain connects TRBV28 to TRBJ2-3; TRBD2 matches 11 bases. The CDR3 contains 19 residues. Germline trimming cut 4 bases from V and 5 bases from J; bases unmatched to any gene: 17. CDR1 and CDR2 (germline): MDHEN, SYDVKM. The CDR3 DNA reads as TGTGCCAGCAGTTCCCCCAAGAGACTAGCGGGATTAGCTGGAGATACGCAGTATTTT. This translates into CASSSPKRLAGLAGDTQYF.

This clonotype was picked up a small number of times. The chain links TRBV7-2 to TRBJ1-6, with 7 bases lining up with TRBD1. Germline CDR1 SGHTA, CDR2 FQGNSA. Trimming cost V 6 bases and J 7 bases; bases outside gene matches: 9. The length of the CDR3 is 15 residues. Here the CDR3 DNA reads TGTGCCAGCAGAGATCAACAGGGGCAGAATTCACCCCTCCACTTT. This gives the protein CASRDQQGQNSPLHF.

In this sample, this clonotype turned up a few times. This chain joins TRBV28 and TRBJ1-4, with TRBD1 identical over 11 bases. The length of the CDR3 is 16 residues. V was pared by 3 bases and J by 2 bases, with 2 bases of the junction left unmatched. Germline V gene sequence: CDR1 MDHEN, CDR2 SYDVKM. The CDR3 DNA reads as TGTGCCAGCAGTTTGGACAGGGGGCGGACTAATGAAAAACTGTTTTTT. Protein: CASSLDRGRTNEKLFF.

The chain combines TRBV30 with TRBJ2-7; 7 bases fit TRBD1. V trimming: 8 bases; J trimming: 0 bases; junction bases outside the gene matches: 10. This CDR3 comprises 14 residues. CDR1 is GTSNPN and CDR2 is SVGIG in the germline V gene (reference sequence). The CDR3 reads CAIDSDRDSYEQYF. The CDR3 DNA follows: TGTGCCATAGATTCTGACAGGGACTCCTACGAGCAGTACTTC.